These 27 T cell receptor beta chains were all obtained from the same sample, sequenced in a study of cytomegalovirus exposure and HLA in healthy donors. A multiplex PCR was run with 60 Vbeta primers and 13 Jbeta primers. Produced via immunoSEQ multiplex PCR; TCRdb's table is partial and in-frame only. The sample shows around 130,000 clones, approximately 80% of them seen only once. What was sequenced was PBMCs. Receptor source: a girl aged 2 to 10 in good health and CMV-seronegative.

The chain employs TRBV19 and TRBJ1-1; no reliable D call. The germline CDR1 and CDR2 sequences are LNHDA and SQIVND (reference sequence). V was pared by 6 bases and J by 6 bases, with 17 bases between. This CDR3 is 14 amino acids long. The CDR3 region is CASSPLSSLAEAFF. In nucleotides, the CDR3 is TGTGCCAGTAGCCCACTAAGCAGTTTAGCTGAAGCTTTCTTT.

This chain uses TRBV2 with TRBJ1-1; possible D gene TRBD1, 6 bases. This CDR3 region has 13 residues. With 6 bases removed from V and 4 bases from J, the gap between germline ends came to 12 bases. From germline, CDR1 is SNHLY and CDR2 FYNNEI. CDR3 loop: CASSLTGTTEAFF. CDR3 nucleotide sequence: TGTGCCAGCAGCCTTACAGGGACCACTGAAGCTTTCTTT.

DNA for the CDR3: TGTGCCAGCTCACCACGTAGGGCTAGCGGTTCGAGCCCCCACAATGAGCAGTTCTTC. Its translation: CASSPRRASGSSPHNEQFF. V usage is TRBV18 and J usage is TRBJ2-1; 7 nucleotides line up with TRBD2. The germline V gene encodes CDR1 KGHSH and CDR2 LQKENI. This CDR3 is built from 19 residues. Trimming cost V 1 base and J 5 bases; bases outside gene matches: 17.

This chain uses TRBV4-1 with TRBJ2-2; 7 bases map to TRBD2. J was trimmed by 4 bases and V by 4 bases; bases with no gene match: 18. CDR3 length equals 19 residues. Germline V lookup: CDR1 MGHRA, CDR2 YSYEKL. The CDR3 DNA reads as TGCGCCAGCAGCCCCCCAGGGTTTGCGGGAGAGACGGGCACCGGGGAGCTGTTTTTT. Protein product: CASSPPGFAGETGTGELFF.

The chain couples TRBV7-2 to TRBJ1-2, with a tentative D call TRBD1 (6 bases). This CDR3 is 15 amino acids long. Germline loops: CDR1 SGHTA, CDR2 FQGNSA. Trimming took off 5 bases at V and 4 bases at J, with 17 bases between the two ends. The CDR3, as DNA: TGTGCCAGCAGCCCCGAGGGGGGGATCGGCTATGGCTACACCTTC. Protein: CASSPEGGIGYGYTF.

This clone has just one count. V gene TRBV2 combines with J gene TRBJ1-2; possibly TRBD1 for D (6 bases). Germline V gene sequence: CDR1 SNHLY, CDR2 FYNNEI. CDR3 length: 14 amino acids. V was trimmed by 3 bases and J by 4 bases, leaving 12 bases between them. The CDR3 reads CASSERTAIYGYTF. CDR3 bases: TGTGCCAGCAGTGAGAGGACAGCTATCTATGGCTACACCTTC.

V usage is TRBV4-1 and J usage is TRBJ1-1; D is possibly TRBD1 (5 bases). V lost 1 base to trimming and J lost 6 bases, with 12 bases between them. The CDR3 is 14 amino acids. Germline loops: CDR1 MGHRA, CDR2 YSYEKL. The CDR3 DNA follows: TGCGCCAGCAGCCAAGTACCAGGGATCGCTGAAGCTTTCTTT. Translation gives CASSQVPGIAEAFF.

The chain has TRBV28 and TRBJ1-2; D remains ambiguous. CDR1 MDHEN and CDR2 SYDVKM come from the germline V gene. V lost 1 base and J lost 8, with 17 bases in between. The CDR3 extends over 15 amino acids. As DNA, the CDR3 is TGTGCCAGCAGTTTATCTGGAGACCTCTATGGAGGCTACACCTTC. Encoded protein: CASSLSGDLYGGYTF.

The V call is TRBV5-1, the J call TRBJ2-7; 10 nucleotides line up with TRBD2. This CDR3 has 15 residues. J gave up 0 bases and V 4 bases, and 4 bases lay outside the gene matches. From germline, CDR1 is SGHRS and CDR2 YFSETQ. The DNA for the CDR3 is TGCGCCAGCAGCGCCCCTAGCGGGAGCTCCTACGAGCAGTACTTC. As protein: CASSAPSGSSYEQYF.

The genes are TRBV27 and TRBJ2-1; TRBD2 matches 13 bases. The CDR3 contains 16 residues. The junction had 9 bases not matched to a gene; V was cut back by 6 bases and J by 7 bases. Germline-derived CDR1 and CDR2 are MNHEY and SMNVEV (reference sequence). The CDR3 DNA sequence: TGTGCCAGCAGGGAATCCGGGACTAGCGGGAAGAATGAGCAGTTCTTC. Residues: CASRESGTSGKNEQFF.

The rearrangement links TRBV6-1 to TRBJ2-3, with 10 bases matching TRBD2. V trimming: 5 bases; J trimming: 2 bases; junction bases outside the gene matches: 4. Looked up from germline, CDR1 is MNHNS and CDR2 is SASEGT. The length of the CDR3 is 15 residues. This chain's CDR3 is CASSPSGRATDTQYF. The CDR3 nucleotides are TGTGCCAGCAGTCCCAGCGGGAGGGCCACAGATACGCAGTATTTT.

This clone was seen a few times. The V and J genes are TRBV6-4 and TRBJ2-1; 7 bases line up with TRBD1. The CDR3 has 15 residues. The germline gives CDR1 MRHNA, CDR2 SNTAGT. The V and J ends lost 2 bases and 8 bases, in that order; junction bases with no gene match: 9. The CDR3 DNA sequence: TGTGCCAGCAGTGACGGGGCAGGGGGAAGCGATGAGCAGTTCTTC. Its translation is CASSDGAGGSDEQFF.

CDR3 sequence: CASSMTNEQFF. The CDR3 region has the DNA TGCGCCAGCAGCATGACTAATGAGCAGTTCTTC. The J gene is TRBJ2-1, the V gene TRBV5-1; no clear D gene. The CDR3 length is 11 residues. With 4 bases removed from V and 7 bases from J, the gap between germline ends came to 6 bases. Germline CDR1 SGHRS, CDR2 YFSETQ.

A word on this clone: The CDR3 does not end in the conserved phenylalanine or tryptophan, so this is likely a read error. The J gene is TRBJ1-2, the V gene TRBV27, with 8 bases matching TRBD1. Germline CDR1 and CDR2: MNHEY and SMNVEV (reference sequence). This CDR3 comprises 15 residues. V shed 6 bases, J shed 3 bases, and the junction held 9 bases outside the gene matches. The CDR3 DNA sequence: TGTGCCAGCAGCCTGAACGACAGGGGAGACTATGGCTACACCCTC. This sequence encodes CASSLNDRGDYGYTL.

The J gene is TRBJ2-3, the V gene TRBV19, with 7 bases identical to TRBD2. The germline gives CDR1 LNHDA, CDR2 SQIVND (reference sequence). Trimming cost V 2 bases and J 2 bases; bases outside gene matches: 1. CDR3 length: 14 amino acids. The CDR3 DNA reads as TGTGCCAGTAGTATAACTAGCGACACAGATACGCAGTATTTT. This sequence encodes CASSITSDTDTQYF.

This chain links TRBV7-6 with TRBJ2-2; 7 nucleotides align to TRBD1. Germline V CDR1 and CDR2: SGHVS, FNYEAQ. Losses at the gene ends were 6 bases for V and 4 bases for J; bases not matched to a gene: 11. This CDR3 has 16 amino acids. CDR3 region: CASRQNKGAGTGELFF. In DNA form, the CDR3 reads TGTGCCAGCAGGCAAAACAAGGGGGCGGGCACCGGGGAGCTGTTTTTT. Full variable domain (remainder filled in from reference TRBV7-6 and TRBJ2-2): GAGVSQSPRYKVTKRGQDVALRCDPISGHVSLYWYRQALGQGPEFLTYFNYEAQQDKSGLPNDRFSAERPEGSISTLTIQRTEQRDSAMYRCASRQNKGAGTGELFFGEGSRLTVL.

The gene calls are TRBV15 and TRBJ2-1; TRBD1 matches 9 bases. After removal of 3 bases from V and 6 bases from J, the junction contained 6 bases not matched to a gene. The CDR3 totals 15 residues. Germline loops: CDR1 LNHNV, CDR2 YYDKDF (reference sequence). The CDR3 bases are TGTGCCACCAGCAGGCCGGGACAGGGCAGCAATGAGCAGTTCTTC. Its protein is CATSRPGQGSNEQFF.

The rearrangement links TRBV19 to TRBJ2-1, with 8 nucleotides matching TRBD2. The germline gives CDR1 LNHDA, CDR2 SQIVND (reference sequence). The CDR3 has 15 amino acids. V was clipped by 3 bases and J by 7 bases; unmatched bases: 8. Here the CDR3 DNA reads TGTGCCAGTAGTATCATAGCGGGATTGAGGAATGAGCAGTTCTTC. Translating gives CASSIIAGLRNEQFF.

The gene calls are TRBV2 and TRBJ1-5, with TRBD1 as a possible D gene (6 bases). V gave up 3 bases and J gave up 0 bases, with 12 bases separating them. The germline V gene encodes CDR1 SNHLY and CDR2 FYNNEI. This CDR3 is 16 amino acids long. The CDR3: CASSDTGRRSNQPQHF. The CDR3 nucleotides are TGTGCCAGCAGTGACACAGGGCGACGTAGCAATCAGCCCCAGCATTTT.

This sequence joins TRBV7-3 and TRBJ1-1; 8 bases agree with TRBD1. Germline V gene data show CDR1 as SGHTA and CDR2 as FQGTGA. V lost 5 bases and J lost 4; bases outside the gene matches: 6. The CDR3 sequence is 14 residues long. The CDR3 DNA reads TGTGCCAGCAGCCCACAGGGGGAGGCCACTGAAGCTTTCTTT. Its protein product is CASSPQGEATEAFF.

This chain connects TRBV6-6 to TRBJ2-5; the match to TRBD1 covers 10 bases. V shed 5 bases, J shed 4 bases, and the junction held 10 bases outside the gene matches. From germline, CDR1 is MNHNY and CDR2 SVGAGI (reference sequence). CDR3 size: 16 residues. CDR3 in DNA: TGTGCCAGCAGTAACCGACAGGGGGCTTCTAGAGAGACCCAGTACTTC. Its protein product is CASSNRQGASRETQYF.

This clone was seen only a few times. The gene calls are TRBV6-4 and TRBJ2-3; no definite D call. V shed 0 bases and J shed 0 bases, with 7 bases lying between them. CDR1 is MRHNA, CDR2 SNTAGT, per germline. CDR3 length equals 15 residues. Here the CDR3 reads CASSDSAGSTDTQYF. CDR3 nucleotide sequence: TGTGCCAGCAGTGACTCGGCCGGGAGCACAGATACGCAGTATTTT.

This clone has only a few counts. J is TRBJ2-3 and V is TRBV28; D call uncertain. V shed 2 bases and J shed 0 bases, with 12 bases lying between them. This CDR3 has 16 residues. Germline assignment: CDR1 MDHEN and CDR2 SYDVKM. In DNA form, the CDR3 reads TGTGCCAGCAGTTTAATATCCGACTTCAGCACAGATACGCAGTATTTT. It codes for CASSLISDFSTDTQYF. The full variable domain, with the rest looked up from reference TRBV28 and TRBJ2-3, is DVKVTQSSRYLVKRTGEKVFLECVQDMDHENMFWYRQDPGLGLRLIYFSYDVKMKEKGDIPEGYSVSREKKERFSLILESASTNQTSMYLCASSLISDFSTDTQYFGPGTRLTVL.

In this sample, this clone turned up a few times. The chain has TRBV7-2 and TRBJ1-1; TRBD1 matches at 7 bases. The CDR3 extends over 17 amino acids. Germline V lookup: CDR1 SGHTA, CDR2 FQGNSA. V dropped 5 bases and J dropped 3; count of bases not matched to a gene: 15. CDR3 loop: CASSPRPVGGQHTEAFF. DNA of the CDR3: TGTGCCAGCAGCCCGAGACCTGTAGGGGGACAGCACACTGAAGCTTTCTTT.

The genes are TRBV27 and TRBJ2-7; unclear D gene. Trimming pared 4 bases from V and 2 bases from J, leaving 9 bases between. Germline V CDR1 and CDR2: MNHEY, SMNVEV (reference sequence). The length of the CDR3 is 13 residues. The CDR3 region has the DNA TGTGCCAGCAGTTCCTACTTCGCCTACGAGCAGTACTTC. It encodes CASSSYFAYEQYF.

Here the CDR3 reads CASSVAGQGFDEQYF. The CDR3 DNA reads as TGTGCCAGCAGCGTAGCGGGACAGGGGTTCGACGAGCAGTACTTC. V usage is TRBV9 and J usage is TRBJ2-7, with 10 nucleotides matching TRBD1. Germline loops: CDR1 SGDLS, CDR2 YYNGEE. The junction had 5 bases not matched to a gene; V was cut back by 0 bases and J by 5 bases. The CDR3 runs 15 residues.

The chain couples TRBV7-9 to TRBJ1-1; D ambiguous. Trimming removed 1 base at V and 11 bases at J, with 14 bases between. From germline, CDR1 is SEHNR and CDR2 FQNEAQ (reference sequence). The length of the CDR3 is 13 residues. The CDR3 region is CASSLEPGPRAFF. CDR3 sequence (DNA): TGTGCCAGCAGCTTAGAACCAGGCCCTCGGGCTTTCTTT.